This T cell receptor beta chain came from a study of blood T cell repertoires in COVID-19 (TCRdb year 2020). With regard to the full study: Samples from collaborators originated in the United States, Italy and Spain and spanned both the acute and convalescent phases of COVID-19. Where available, HLA class I and class II types were obtained from metadata supplied by the sample provider rather than from assay-based typing. The dataset comprised deeply sampled blood TCRbeta repertoires from subjects exposed to, actively infected with, or recovered from COVID-19. A freely available public database, intended as a resource for researchers studying the immune response to SARS-CoV-2, is where the repertoires were released. The prospective study material was composed of cDNA or gDNA derived from T cells, B-cell-depleted T cells, or PBMCs. Sample metadata almost always included a de-identified subject ID, COVID-19 status, age in years and sex. The samples were drawn from the first 160 participants of the ongoing ImmuneRACE study and from some 1,300 subjects provided by 6 global collaborators.

Its CDR3 holds 13 amino acids, cysteine through phenylalanine. Here the CDR3 DNA is all that survives: 39 bases in frame from base 1. In the germline V gene, CDR1 corresponds to SNHLY and CDR2 to FYNNEI. V sheds 3 bases and J sheds 0 bases, leaving 3 bases between their ends. Overall study results and their limits: The quantity of clinical and demographic metadata differed by source and by participant and was supplied without curation.

A word on this clone: This clone's antigen is unknown. Base-call qualities are not available, and no considerably larger clone is one nucleotide away.

The immunoSEQ Assay, a bias-controlled multiplex PCR, was used to amplify TCRbeta CDR3 regions from genomic DNA. From the authors' description of their analysis: Within the assay, amplification of reference gene primers was used to estimate how many nucleated cells each sample contained. To quantify the absolute abundance of each unique TCRbeta CDR3 rearrangement, sequence reads were collapsed and filtered. For each sample, productive Simpson clonality was calculated by taking the square root of Simpson's diversity index across productive rearrangements. This is the immuneACCESS table as TCRdb keeps it, with only in-frame sequences that have V and J called. A part of the clones is gone; compared with another copy, unresolved V genes explain less than half, and the rest is unexplained. V, J and clone size reflect that table, while D and trimming were determined from the DNA. The sample table contains a few hundred thousand clones; only one count was recorded for approximately 83% of them. Of the sample, approximately 15% falls within the top ten clones.

At one collaborating source in Seattle, patients were enrolled during active infection and were followed longitudinally through the course of disease. Each collaborating institution followed its own protocols to collect whole blood in K2EDTA tubes. For TCRbeta analysis, collaborators shipped samples in one of three forms: frozen whole blood, isolated PBMCs, or DNA extracted from either of those sample types. Input material: peripheral blood. The receptor was isolated from a person aged 70 to 85 with COVID-19, enrolled during active disease. The receptor chain draws on TRBV2 and TRBJ1-3; the D segment cannot be called with confidence. The DNA is as follows: TGTGCCAGCAGTGAGTACTCTGGAAACACCATATATTTT. Protein translation: CASSEYSGNTIYF.